This T cell receptor beta chain was profiled in a study of response to subunit inactivated influenza vaccine. The CDR3 has 15 residues. Germline V gene lookup returns CDR1 SNHLY and CDR2 FYNNEI. The V and J ends lost 5 bases and 1 base, in that order; junction bases with no gene match: 3. This clonotype was found many times. What it binds is not known. Study-level findings and limits: Authors proposed each seasonal influenza vaccination draws in few new T cells.

Using its own MiXCR run on the RT-PCR reads, TCRdb lists one record per CDR3 protein. The table lists around 760,000 distinct CDR3 sequences, roughly 13% of them singletons. The rearrangement links TRBV2 to TRBJ2-3; 10 nucleotides align to TRBD2. Here the sequenced sample was PBMCs from blood, taken 14 to 15 days before vaccination. This TCR came from a man aged 45-60 years who received an inactivated influenza vaccine. The DNA for the CDR3 is TGTGCCAGCAGTTTCACTAGCGGGGGCACAGATACGCAGTATTTT. This encodes CASSFTSGGTDTQYF.